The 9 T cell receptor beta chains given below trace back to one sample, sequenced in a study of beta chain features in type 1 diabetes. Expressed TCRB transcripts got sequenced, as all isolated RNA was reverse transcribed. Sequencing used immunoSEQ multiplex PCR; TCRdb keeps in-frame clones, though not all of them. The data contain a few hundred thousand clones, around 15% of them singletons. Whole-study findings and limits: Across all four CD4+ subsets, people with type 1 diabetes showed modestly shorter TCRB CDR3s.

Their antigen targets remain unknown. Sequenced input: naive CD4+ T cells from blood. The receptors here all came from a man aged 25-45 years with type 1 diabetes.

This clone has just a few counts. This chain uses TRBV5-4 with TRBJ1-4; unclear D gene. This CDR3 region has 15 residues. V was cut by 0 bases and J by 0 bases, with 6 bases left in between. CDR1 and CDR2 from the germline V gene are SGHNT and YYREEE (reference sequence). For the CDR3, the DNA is TGTGCCAGCAGCTTGGGGACTGCAACTAATGAAAAACTGTTTTTT. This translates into CASSLGTATNEKLFF.

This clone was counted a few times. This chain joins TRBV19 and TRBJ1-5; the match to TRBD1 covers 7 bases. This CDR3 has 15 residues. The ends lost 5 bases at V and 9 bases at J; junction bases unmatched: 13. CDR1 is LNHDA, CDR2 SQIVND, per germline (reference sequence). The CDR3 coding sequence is TGTGCCAGTAGTCCAGAGGACAGGCGCCGCGGGCCCCAGCATTTT. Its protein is CASSPEDRRRGPQHF.

CDR3 coding DNA: TGTGCCAGCAGCCAACGTCAGCCCCAGCATTTT. This translates into CASSQRQPQHF. V and J are TRBV14 and TRBJ1-5, with D uncertain. The CDR3 runs 11 residues. The V end lost 2 bases, the J end lost 6 bases, and 2 bases lay between the germline ends. Germline lookup yields CDR1 SGHDN and CDR2 FVKESK. The complete variable domain, with remaining parts taken from reference TRBV14 and TRBJ1-5, reads EAGVTQFPSHSVIEKGQTVTLRCDPISGHDNLYWYRRVMGKEIKFLLHFVKESKQDESGMPNNRFLAERTGGTYSTLKVQPAELEDSGVYFCASSQRQPQHFGDGTRLSIL.

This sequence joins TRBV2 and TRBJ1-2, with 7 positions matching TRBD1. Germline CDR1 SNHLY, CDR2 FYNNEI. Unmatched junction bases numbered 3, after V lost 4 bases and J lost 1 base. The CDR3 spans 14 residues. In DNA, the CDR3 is TGTGCCAGCAGTGTACAGGGGTTTAACTATGGCTACACCTTC. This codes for CASSVQGFNYGYTF.

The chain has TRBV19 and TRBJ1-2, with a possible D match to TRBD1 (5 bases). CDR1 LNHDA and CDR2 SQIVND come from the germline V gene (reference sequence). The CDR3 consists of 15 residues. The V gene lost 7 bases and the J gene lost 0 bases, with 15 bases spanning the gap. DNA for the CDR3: TGTGCCAGTAAACCCCACCAGGGTTCTAACTATGGCTACACCTTC. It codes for CASKPHQGSNYGYTF.

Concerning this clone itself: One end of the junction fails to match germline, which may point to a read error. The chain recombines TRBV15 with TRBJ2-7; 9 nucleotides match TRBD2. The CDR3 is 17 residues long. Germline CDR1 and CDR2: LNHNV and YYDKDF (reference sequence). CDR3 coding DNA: TGTGCCACCAGCAGAGTCCTGGGGAGCGGGAGGACGAGTCCCCACATATTC. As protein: CATSRVLGSGRTSPHIF.

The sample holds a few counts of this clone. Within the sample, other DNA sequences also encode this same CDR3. This CDR3 reads CSVGLAGDEQYF. The CDR3 DNA reads TGCAGCGTTGGACTAGCGGGAGATGAGCAGTACTTC. The V call is TRBV29-1, the J call TRBJ2-7; 12 bases are a match to TRBD2. V gave up 4 bases and J gave up 7 bases; unmatched junction bases: 2. Germline V gene sequence: CDR1 SQVTM, CDR2 ANQGSEA. The CDR3 spans 12 residues.

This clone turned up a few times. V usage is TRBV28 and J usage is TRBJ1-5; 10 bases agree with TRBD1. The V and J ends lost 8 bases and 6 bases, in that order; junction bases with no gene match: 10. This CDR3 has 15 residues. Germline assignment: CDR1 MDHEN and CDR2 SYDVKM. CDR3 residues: CASGEGQGFSQPQHF. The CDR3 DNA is TGTGCCAGCGGGGAGGGACAGGGGTTCTCTCAGCCCCAGCATTTT. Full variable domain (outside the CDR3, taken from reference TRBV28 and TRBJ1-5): DVKVTQSSRYLVKRTGEKVFLECVQDMDHENMFWYRQDPGLGLRLIYFSYDVKMKEKGDIPEGYSVSREKKERFSLILESASTNQTSMYLCASGEGQGFSQPQHFGDGTRLSIL.

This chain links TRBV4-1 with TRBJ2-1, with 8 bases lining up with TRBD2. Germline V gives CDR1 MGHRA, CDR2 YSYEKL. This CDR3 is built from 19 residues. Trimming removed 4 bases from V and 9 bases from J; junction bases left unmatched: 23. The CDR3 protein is CASSRPSGLAPGGYVEQFF. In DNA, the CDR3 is TGCGCCAGCAGCCGCCCATCCGGACTAGCCCCCGGGGGATACGTTGAGCAGTTCTTC.